This T cell receptor (beta chain) is from a study of Graves' ophthalmopathy and Graves' hyperthyroidism. The wider study: Peripheral blood sampling occurred at initial diagnosis, before any treatment.

Amplification of TCR beta CDR3 regions used RNA transcripts. The authors performed first-round RT-PCR with HTBI primers and then a second-round multiplex PCR. TCRdb called the multiplex PCR reads again in MiXCR, with one record for every CDR3 protein. Altogether 620,000 or so distinct CDR3 sequences are present, roughly 20% being singletons, with the ten largest covering around 6.5%. This clonotype showed up many times. The antigen is unknown. Study-wide results and caveats: Among expanded thyroid clonotypes above 0.001 frequency, most also occurred in blood.

The PBMCs had their origin in 10 ml of fresh peripheral blood. The origin of this receptor is a woman aged 18-29 years with stable Graves' hyperthyroidism. Some clones in this sample may be carry-over from other donors' samples. Sequenced sample: peripheral blood.

Written as DNA, the CDR3 is TGCAGTGCTAGAGACCCTCTAGCGGGGGAAAAGAACATTCAGTACTTC. Translation: CSARDPLAGEKNIQYF. The rearrangement links TRBV20-1 to TRBJ2-4, with 10 bases that match TRBD2. V shed 0 bases and J 7 bases; nucleotides not matched to a gene: 9. Germline V gene lookup returns CDR1 DFQATT and CDR2 SNEGSKA (reference sequence). This CDR3 has 16 amino acids.